This T cell receptor (beta chain) comes out of a study of cytomegalovirus exposure and HLA in healthy donors. Study-level findings and limits: Investigators reported 150 to 200 TCR beta chains as tied to cytomegalovirus. The finding came from a later analysis; first-cohort TCR clusters tended to co-occur in the 130 or so validation repertoires.

The CDR3 has 13 residues. Trimming took off 0 bases at V and 4 bases at J, with 6 bases between the two ends. Germline V gene data show CDR1 as SGHAT and CDR2 as FQNNGV. Using immunoSEQ multiplex PCR, the repertoire was profiled, and TCRdb retains in-frame clones only, with some absent. The table lists 150,000 or so clones, around 84% of them singletons. With respect to this clone: Its antigen is not known.

The study drew the donors from its roughly 110-subject validation cohort, separate from the approximately 700-subject first cohort. This rearrangement joins TRBV11-2 to TRBJ2-5, with D possibly matching TRBD1 (6 bases). The receptor's source is a human donor in good health. The sequenced sample was PBMCs. This CDR3 is CASSLDRGETQYF. DNA for the CDR3: TGTGCCAGCAGCTTAGACAGGGGAGAGACCCAGTACTTC.